The T cell receptor beta chain described here comes from a study of spatial heterogeneity in lung cancer. The overall study: Every unique TCR and UMI combination, on average, appeared more than ten times in raw reads.

Described time point: sample taken at primary tumor resection. Note on this clonotype: Its cognate antigen is unknown.

Study-level findings and limits: Counts that tracked tumor mutation counts were those of expanded intratumoral alpha and beta TCRs. Approximately 7.1% of tumor T cells for alpha chains and about 13% for beta chains were estimated to be covered.

The CDR3 has 15 residues. Germline V gives CDR1 SGHVS, CDR2 FQNEAQ. Deletions cut 5 bases from V and 3 bases from J, with 14 bases between. From the 5' RACE reads, TCRdb called clonotypes with MiXCR, one entry per CDR3 protein. The sample consists of about 100,000 distinct CDR3 sequences, approximately 4% of them appearing once. V gene TRBV7-8 combines with J gene TRBJ2-4, with D perhaps TRBD1 or TRBD2 (5 bases each). The sequencing here drew on lung tumor tissue, taken at surgery. The origin of this receptor is a male donor with early-stage non-small cell lung cancer. The CDR3 DNA reads as TGTGCCAGCAGCCCAGGGCGTCGGGGCAAAAACATTCAGTACTTC. This sequence encodes CASSPGRRGKNIQYF.